This passage covers 7 T cell receptor beta chains from one sample sequenced in a study of T cells after somatic rescue of genetic block. The method was immunoSEQ multiplex PCR; TCRdb's version includes in-frame clones alone and lacks a portion of them. The data show 65,000 to 70,000 clones, around 92% seen once. Sample: peripheral blood mononuclear cells (PBMCs). These receptors were taken from a man in his forties.

The chain employs TRBV6-6 and TRBJ2-7; perhaps TRBD1 as D (5 bases). From germline, CDR1 is MNHNY and CDR2 SVGAGI (reference sequence). CDR3 size: 14 residues. Trimming removed 2 bases at V and 4 bases at J, with 12 bases between. In DNA, the CDR3 is TGTGCCAGCAGTTACAGGGGTCCGCCGTACGAGCAGTACTTC. Amino acids: CASSYRGPPYEQYF.

V and J are TRBV28 and TRBJ1-4; a weak D match, TRBD1 (6 bases). This CDR3 is built from 17 residues. The V and J ends lost 5 bases and 3 bases respectively, with 19 bases between them. CDR1 is MDHEN and CDR2 is SYDVKM in the germline V gene. CDR3 sequence: CASSTPRGRGSNEKLFF. CDR3 DNA sequence: TGTGCCAGCAGTACCCCTCGGGGGCGCGGTTCTAATGAAAAACTGTTTTTT.

The chain links TRBV7-9 to TRBJ1-4; D is unresolved. The length of the CDR3 is 14 residues. Germline V gives CDR1 SEHNR, CDR2 FQNEAQ (reference sequence). V gave up 4 bases and J gave up 7 bases, with 13 bases separating them. CDR3 nucleotides: TGTGCCAGCAGCTCCCCCCCCACAGTTGAAAAACTGTTTTTT. Amino acid sequence: CASSSPPTVEKLFF.

The chain links TRBV14 to TRBJ2-5; the match to TRBD1 covers 7 bases. Germline assignment: CDR1 SGHDN and CDR2 FVKESK. The CDR3 extends over 14 amino acids. The ends lost 4 bases at V and 5 bases at J; junction bases unmatched: 7. CDR3 DNA sequence: TGTGCCAGCAGCCCCAGACAGGGTAGCGAGACCCAGTACTTC. Translated: CASSPRQGSETQYF. The variable domain in full, with the rest retrieved from reference TRBV14 and TRBJ2-5, is EAGVTQFPSHSVIEKGQTVTLRCDPISGHDNLYWYRRVMGKEIKFLLHFVKESKQDESGMPNNRFLAERTGGTYSTLKVQPAELEDSGVYFCASSPRQGSETQYFGPGTRLLVL.

The rearrangement joins TRBV4-2 to TRBJ1-5; TRBD1 is a possible D gene (6 bases). CDR1 is LGHNA and CDR2 is YNFKEQ in the germline V gene. V gave up 1 base and J gave up 2 bases, with 15 bases separating them. The CDR3 is made up of 17 amino acids. The CDR3 nucleotides read TGTGCCAGCAGCCAAGGTCTGGGGGGGGGCGGCAATCAGCCCCAGCATTTT. This codes for CASSQGLGGGGNQPQHF.

This clone has just a few counts. The rearrangement joins TRBV7-9 to TRBJ1-6, with D hard to call. Trimming removed 2 bases at V and 5 bases at J, with 4 bases between. Germline V gene data show CDR1 as SEHNR and CDR2 as FQNEAQ (reference sequence). This CDR3 region has 13 residues. CDR3 loop: CASSLTNNSPLHF. DNA for the CDR3: TGTGCCAGCAGCTTAACTAATAATTCACCCCTCCACTTT.

The rearrangement joins TRBV30 to TRBJ1-1; the D is unclear. Trimming left V 0 bases short and J 1 base short, with 6 bases between. Germline CDR1 reads GTSNPN; CDR2 reads SVGIG (reference sequence). This CDR3 is 13 amino acids long. The CDR3 protein is CAWSVQQNTEAFF. For the CDR3, the DNA is TGTGCCTGGAGTGTACAGCAGAACACTGAAGCTTTCTTT.